The rows below give T cell receptor beta chains drawn from one sample of a study of T cells in localized non-small cell lung cancer. Profiling relied on immunoSEQ multiplex PCR, and the TCRdb table lists in-frame clones only, not all of them. The table records over 30,000 clones, 78% of them present only once. Sequencing used peripheral blood, obtained before any cancer treatment. These receptors were obtained from a male donor aged 60 or over with stage II squamous cell lung carcinoma. Each CDR3 is given with its conserved first and last residue. The D gene is left open where the match is weak. Not all rows give a size; the values are once, few, many and, for expanded clones, a class.

clone_size	d_call	v_call	j_call	cdr3_nt	cdr3_aa
NA	NA	TRBV5-6	TRBJ1-4	TGTGCCAGCAGCTTAGGGCCAGTCGGCAGGAATGAAAAACTGTTTTTT	CASSLGPVGRNEKLFF
NA	TRBD1	TRBV7-9	TRBJ2-7	TGTGCCAGCAGCTTCCCTTTAGGGGGCCCGACGAAAGAGCAGTACTTC	CASSFPLGGPTKEQYF
NA	NA	TRBV5-1	TRBJ2-7	TGCGCCAGCGGGAAGGACTTACCCAACGCCTACGAGCAGTACTTC	CASGKDLPNAYEQYF
NA	TRBD1	TRBV6-5	TRBJ2-7	TGTGCCAGCAGTTACGTCGGACAGGGCTTGGGTGAGCAGTACTTC	CASSYVGQGLGEQYF
NA	NA	TRBV30	TRBJ1-3	TGTGCCTGGAGTACCCGGAACACCATATATTTT	CAWSTRNTIYF
NA	NA	TRBV6-4	TRBJ1-4	TGTGCCAGCAGTGACCGCCCGGCTGGGAAACTGTTTTTT	CASSDRPAGKLFF
NA	NA	TRBV10-3	TRBJ2-1	TGTGCCATCAAAGAGGTCAATGAGCAGTTCTTC	CAIKEVNEQFF
once	NA	TRBV5-1	TRBJ1-3	TGCGCCAGCAGCACGACCGAGGCTTACTCTGGAAACACCATATATTTT	CASSTTEAYSGNTIYF
few	TRBD1	TRBV28	TRBJ2-7	TGTGCCAGCAGTTCTACGAGACAGGGCCCCTCCTACGAGCAGTACTTC	CASSSTRQGPSYEQYF
NA	TRBD1	TRBV6-6	TRBJ1-1	TGTGCCAGCAGTTCACACAGGGGCAACACTGAAGCTTTCTTT	CASSSHRGNTEAFF
NA	NA	TRBV6-5	TRBJ1-1	TGTGCCAGCAGTTATAAGGAGAGATACACTGAAGCTTTCTTT	CASSYKERYTEAFF
many	NA	TRBV5-1	TRBJ1-3	TGCGCCAGCAGCTTGGACGGCCCCTACGGAAACACCATATATTTT	CASSLDGPYGNTIYF
NA	NA	TRBV6-5	TRBJ2-3	TGTGCCAGCAGTTACTCCAAGGGCACAGATACGCAGTATTTT	CASSYSKGTDTQYF
NA	NA	TRBV19	TRBJ2-7	TGTGCCAGTAGTATAGAGGCCCAATCCGGCGAGCAGTACTTC	CASSIEAQSGEQYF
NA	TRBD1	TRBV6-6	TRBJ2-1	TGTGCCAGCAGCCGGGACAGCTACAATGAGCAGTTCTTC	CASSRDSYNEQFF
few	NA	TRBV2	TRBJ1-2	TGTGCCAGCAGTGGCGGGCTGGAAGGCCCCTATGGCTACACCTTC	CASSGGLEGPYGYTF
NA	TRBD1	TRBV7-7	TRBJ2-7	TGTGCTAGCAGCACGGACAGGTCGGGGGAGCAGTACTTC	CASSTDRSGEQYF
NA	NA	TRBV18	TRBJ1-2	TGTGCCAGCTCACCACCGGCGGACCCTAACTATGGCTACACCTTC	CASSPPADPNYGYTF
NA	TRBD1	TRBV27	TRBJ1-1	TGTGCCAGCAGTTGGGATTCGACAGGGCTGAACACTGAAGCTTTCTTT	CASSWDSTGLNTEAFF
NA	NA	TRBV6-1	TRBJ1-2	TGTGCCAGCATGGAGGCCCTCTATGGCTACACCTTC	CASMEALYGYTF
NA	NA	TRBV6-1	TRBJ2-2	TGTGCCAGCAGTGTTCCGGTCGGGACCGGGGAGCTGTTTTTT	CASSVPVGTGELFF
NA	TRBD2	TRBV5-6	TRBJ2-1	TGTGCCAGCAGCCAGGTAGCGGGGCCTACCTTAAATGAGCAGTTCTTC	CASSQVAGPTLNEQFF
NA	NA	TRBV27	TRBJ2-7	TGTGCCAGCAGTTTCGTCGGGCAGGGCGCCTACGAGCAGTACTTC	CASSFVGQGAYEQYF
NA	NA	TRBV11-2	TRBJ2-7	TGTGCCAGCAGCTTGGGCCTAGGGTTTGACGAGCAGTACTTC	CASSLGLGFDEQYF
NA	TRBD1	TRBV7-3	TRBJ2-5	TGTGCCAGCAGCCGGGGACAGGAAGAGACCCAGTACTTC	CASSRGQEETQYF
NA	NA	TRBV27	TRBJ2-3	TGTGCCAGCAGTTTAAGGGGGGTGGACGGGGGTAGCACAGATACGCAGTATTTT	CASSLRGVDGGSTDTQYF
few	NA	TRBV27	TRBJ1-2	TGTGCCAGCAGTTTCGCACGGGAAGGCTATGGCTACACCTTC	CASSFAREGYGYTF
NA	NA	TRBV12-5	TRBJ1-1	TGTGCTAGTGGTTTGGCCCCCCTGAGTGTGGCTGAAGCTTTCTTT	CASGLAPLSVAEAFF
NA	NA	TRBV6-1	TRBJ1-2	TGTGCCAGCAGGGGCACGGCTAACTATGGCTACACCTTC	CASRGTANYGYTF
NA	TRBD1	TRBV30	TRBJ2-7	TGTGCCTGGACCCCCGGGACAGGGGACTACGAGCAGTACTTC	CAWTPGTGDYEQYF
few	TRBD1	TRBV10-2	TRBJ1-1	TGCGCCAGCAGAGGGACAGTGGGGACTGAAGCTTTCTTT	CASRGTVGTEAFF
NA	NA	TRBV7-9	TRBJ2-3	TGTGCCAGCAGCTTACTGACGCCCGATACGCAGTATTTT	CASSLLTPDTQYF
NA	TRBD2	TRBV6-6	TRBJ2-1	TGTGCCAGCAGCCGTCTGGCGGGGGGCGCCTACAATGAGCAGTTCTTC	CASSRLAGGAYNEQFF
NA	NA	TRBV5-1	TRBJ1-2	TGCGCCAGCAGCCCCCTGGGAGATTATGGCTACACCTTC	CASSPLGDYGYTF
few	TRBD1	TRBV6-6	TRBJ2-1	TGTGCCACCGAGACAGAGGGGGCGACTATGGGTGAGCAGTTCTTC	CATETEGATMGEQFF
NA	TRBD2	TRBV11-2	TRBJ2-3	TGTGCCAGCAGCCCAACTAGCGGGGGAATAGATACGCAGTATTTT	CASSPTSGGIDTQYF
NA	NA	TRBV11-2	TRBJ1-5	TGTGCCAGCAGCTTAGATCACTTCAGGGAGGGAGGTCAGCCCCAGCATTTT	CASSLDHFREGGQPQHF
NA	TRBD1	TRBV4-1	TRBJ1-1	TGCGCCAGCAGCCAAATCCAGGGGGCTGCATACAAAGCTTTCTTT	CASSQIQGAAYKAFF
NA	NA	TRBV6-5	TRBJ2-1	TGTGCCAGCAGTTACTCGAGGGAGCAGTTCTTC	CASSYSREQFF
NA	NA	TRBV6-1	TRBJ2-4	TGTGCCAGCAGTGAACCGGCAGGTGAAGGAAACATTCAGTACTTC	CASSEPAGEGNIQYF
NA	NA	TRBV6-5	TRBJ1-6	TGTGCCAGCAACGGGGGGCGAAATTCACCCCTCCACTTT	CASNGGRNSPLHF
NA	NA	TRBV6-5	TRBJ1-3	TGTGCCAGCAGGGACAAGGTCTCTGGAAACACCATATATTTT	CASRDKVSGNTIYF
many	TRBD1	TRBV30	TRBJ1-3	TGTGCCTGGGCTAGGACAGGGACTGGAAACACCATATATTTT	CAWARTGTGNTIYF
NA	NA	TRBV5-1	TRBJ2-2	TGCGCCAGCAGCCCACCTCCCCCACGAAGCGGGGAGCTGTTTTTT	CASSPPPPRSGELFF
NA	TRBD2	TRBV6-5	TRBJ2-7	TGTGCCAGCAGTGAATCGGCGGGGGGCGACGAGCAGTACTTC	CASSESAGGDEQYF